This T cell receptor (beta chain) originates from a study of post-analysis software for immune sequencing data. At the level of the study: Several disease courses (relapsing-remitting, secondary progressive and progressive-relapsing) of multiple sclerosis were included. Findings and limits, study-wide: There was significantly lower normalized Chao1 diversity in multiple sclerosis patients than in controls.

Unique molecular identifiers tagged the TCR beta cDNA libraries. T cells numbering roughly 1 to 10 million yielded around 500,000 cDNA molecules. TCRdb itself ran the PCR reads through MiXCR, one entry per CDR3 protein. The repertoire includes hundreds of thousands of distinct CDR3 sequences, roughly 50% of them detected once, and approximately 4.3% sits in the top ten. On this clonotype itself: Antigen: not known.

Sequencing was carried out using blood. The clonotype originates from a girl between 5 and 17 years old with multiple sclerosis.

The CDR3 DNA reads TGCAGCGCTTCGACAGGGGTCGGGATTAGTGAGCAGTTCTTC. Translated, it gives CSASTGVGISEQFF. The V call is TRBV29-1, the J call TRBJ2-1; 8 bases fit TRBD1. J lost 9 bases, V lost 7 bases, and 14 bases had no gene match. The CDR3 extends over 14 amino acids. Germline values: CDR1 SQVTM, CDR2 ANQGSEA.